Sequencing of this T cell receptor beta chain was carried out in a study of CD8+ T cells in alopecia areata. The study, taken as a whole, reports: Researchers reported that TCR sharing among patients proved less clear than in mice, possibly HLA-linked.

Sorting separated CD25+CD127- cells from the CD4+ cells of 4 or 5 patients. In the case of this clone: What it recognizes is unknown.

This CDR3 comprises 12 residues. V gave up 4 bases and J gave up 5 bases; unmatched junction bases: 2. Germline V CDR1 and CDR2: KGHSH, LQKENI. Reverse transcribed after extraction, RNA yielded cDNA as the sequencing template. Libraries were prepared by immunoSEQ multiplex PCR; TCRdb keeps only in-frame clonotypes and omits some of them. Among roughly 20,000 clones, roughly two thirds were seen once, and the ten largest hold roughly 4.8%. The genes are TRBV18 and TRBJ2-7, with 7 bases aligning to TRBD1. Sequencing was done on a sample of CD4+ Tregs sorted from blood. The sequence was obtained from a human donor with alopecia areata. The CDR3 reads CASSRDRDEQYF. In DNA, the CDR3 is TGTGCCAGCTCACGAGACAGGGACGAGCAGTACTTC.